This T cell receptor (beta chain) was sequenced in a study of CXCR3-negative and CXCR3-positive naive CD8 T cells (dated by TCRdb to the late 2010s). Turning to the overall study: In total, roughly 140 million TRB reads were obtained, corresponding to roughly 1.5 +/- 0.3 million reads per library. Data from about 12 donors, pooled across two independent experiments, went into the diversity and physicochemical repertoire analyses. The TRBV-TRBJ cluster analysis covered naive subsets from 5 donors and memory cells from 3 donors.

For each CD8+ T cell subset, flow sorting was done in triplicate, and under 350,000 cells per subset went directly into RLT lysis buffer. To exclude memory contaminants, naive CD8+ T cells were stringently defined as CD45RO-CCR7+CD27+CD95-. Peripheral blood mononuclear cells were isolated from buffy coats using standard density gradient centrifugation. A FACSAria III was used to flow-sort naive CXCR3-negative and CXCR3-positive CD8+ T cells. An RNeasy Mini Kit was used to extract total RNA from the sorted cells. The sequencer listed for this sample is NextSeq 550. The Human TCR Profiling Kit (MiLaboratory) was used to make UMI-labeled 5' RACE TRB cDNA libraries. The full amount of extracted RNA was used for cDNA synthesis, and the full amount of resulting cDNA was used for PCR amplification. Libraries were prepared in parallel with an identical number of PCR cycles. The authors processed their data as follows. With a requirement of at least two reads per UMI, MIGEC and MiXCR extracted about 50,000 +/- 10,000 unique UMI-labeled TRB cDNA molecules per library. On average, approximately 40,000 +/- 10,000 functional in-frame TRB CDR3 nucleotide clonotypes lacking stop codons were found per library. After each sample was downsampled to 5000 UMI-labeled TRB molecules, VDJtools was used to calculate diversity metrics such as normalized Shannon-Wiener and Chao1. For the central five CDR3 residues, VDJtools calculated physicochemical properties weighted by clonotype size, namely interaction energy, strength, volume and Kidera factor 4. After the reads were reprocessed by TCRdb, one entry was made per CDR3 protein sequence, with no DNA. TCRdb's processing, not the study's, gives the V and J calls here. Per the sample table, the count is about 7,500 distinct CDR3 sequences. Less than 2% of the sample goes to the ten largest clones.

Frequency indicates this clonotype is medium-sized (0.01 to 0.1%); no count is kept. The antigen this receptor binds is unknown. Results the study describes overall, beyond this receptor: Compared with CXCR3-negative naive cells, CXCR3-positive naive cells had TRB CDR3s with higher hydrophobicity (lower Kidera factor 4), lower energy, and higher strength and volume indices. Because CXCR3 expression was partially decreased after cryopreservation, freshly isolated PBMCs were used for most assays. Both naive subsets had comparably high repertoire diversity, while memory CD8+ T cells had much lower repertoire diversity. Naive CXCR3-negative and CXCR3-positive cells from the same donor showed similar TRBV-TRBJ usage, whereas memory cells showed distinct patterns. Surface CD5, linked to self-reactivity in mice, was comparable between naive subsets; TCR interaction strength was therefore also inferred from TRB CDR3 physicochemical properties.

CDR1 and CDR2 were assigned from the germline V gene as SGHVS and FNYEAQ. The cysteine opens and the phenylalanine closes a CDR3 of 16 amino acids. No coding sequence is recorded. The sequence was obtained from a human donor in good health. Some clones in this sample may be carry-over from other donors' samples. The sequence joins TRBV7-6 to TRBJ2-1; TCRdb calls TRBD2, which cannot be checked without DNA. The sample was naive CXCR3- CD8+ T cells from blood. Read against the paper, the sample's cell subset or site label means: CD45RO-CCR7+CD27+CD95- naive CD8+ T cells lacking CXCR3 (TNR3-). Here the CDR3 is given as CASSPTSGISYNEQFF.